The subject of this entry is one TCR beta chain. This sample stems from a study of blood T cell repertoires in COVID-19. Sequenced by immunoSEQ multiplex PCR; TCRdb stores in-frame clones only, minus some. The table shows more than 200,000 clones, with about 87% occurring only once. This CDR3 contains 17 residues. The specimen sequenced was PBMCs or T cells enriched from blood (not recorded which). This TCR came from a woman aged 25 to 39 who had been exposed to COVID-19. This chain connects TRBV21-1 to TRBJ1-4; TRBD1, the table's D call, lacks a check against the DNA. TRBV21-1 counts as a pseudogene. CDR3: CASSTRTGGFGTEKLFF. In nucleotides, the CDR3 is TGTGCCAGCAGCACCAGGACAGGGGGTTTTGGTACAGAAAAACTGTTTTTT.